This entry lists 30 T cell receptor beta chains sequenced from one sample in a study of control samples from healthy donors and cancer patients. The method was immunoSEQ multiplex PCR; TCRdb's version includes in-frame clones alone and lacks a portion of them. Counted here are about 51,000 clones, around nine tenths occurring once; the ten biggest clones make up 40%. Sequencing input: PBMCs. These receptors came from a man aged 50-59 years with head and neck cancer.

The rearrangement joins TRBV19 to TRBJ2-2; no clear D. V was clipped by 0 bases and J by 4 bases, with 6 bases between them. The V gene's germline CDR1 is LNHDA and CDR2 SQIVND (reference sequence). CDR3 length equals 14 residues. This chain's CDR3 is CASSIDRSTGELFF. The CDR3 DNA sequence: TGTGCCAGTAGTATAGATCGCAGCACCGGGGAGCTGTTTTTT. Based on the CDR3 plus reference TRBV19 and TRBJ2-2, the full variable domain is DGGITQSPKYLFRKEGQNVTLSCEQNLNHDAMYWYRQDPGQGLRLIYYSQIVNDFQKGDIAEGYSVSREKKESFPLTVTSAQKNPTAFYLCASSIDRSTGELFFGEGSRLTVL.

A few counts support this clone. V and J are TRBV30 and TRBJ2-7; D is unclear. Germline lookup yields CDR1 GTSNPN and CDR2 SVGIG (reference sequence). This CDR3 has 13 residues. Trimming stripped 4 bases from V and 2 bases from J, with 12 bases between. The CDR3 protein is CAWISGRTYEQYF. CDR3 sequence (DNA): TGTGCCTGGATTTCGGGCCGTACCTACGAGCAGTACTTC.

This rearrangement joins TRBV6-6 to TRBJ1-1; 8 bases map to TRBD1. The CDR3 has 15 amino acids. V was clipped by 5 bases and J by 0 bases; unmatched bases: 5. Per germline, CDR1 MNHNY and CDR2 SVGAGI (reference sequence). The CDR3 region has the DNA TGTGCCAGCAGTGACCCGGGACAGGTGAACACTGAAGCTTTCTTT. Translation: CASSDPGQVNTEAFF.

The rearrangement uses TRBV5-1 and TRBJ1-3; TRBD1 might be the D (6 bases). The germline CDR1 and CDR2 sequences are SGHRS and YFSETQ. The CDR3 totals 17 residues. V was cut by 4 bases and J by 2 bases, with 19 bases left in between. The CDR3 sequence: CASSPEGRGRTGNTIYF. The CDR3 DNA follows: TGCGCCAGCAGCCCGGAAGGCAGGGGACGAACTGGAAACACCATATATTTT.

V gene TRBV28 combines with J gene TRBJ1-3, with no clear D. Per germline, CDR1 MDHEN and CDR2 SYDVKM. V was cut by 4 bases and J by 7 bases, with 5 bases left in between. This CDR3 is built from 11 residues. CDR3 sequence (DNA): TGTGCCAGCAGTTCCAGCAACACCATATATTTT. It translates to CASSSSNTIYF.

The CDR3 sequence: CASSDYFGYGGAGETQYF. CDR3 nucleotide sequence: TGTGCCAGCAGTGACTACTTCGGTTATGGGGGGGCCGGGGAGACCCAGTACTTC. This chain connects TRBV6-1 to TRBJ2-5; possible D gene TRBD2, 7 bases. Germline V gene sequence: CDR1 MNHNS, CDR2 SASEGT. This CDR3 spans 18 amino acids. Trimming removed 3 bases at V and 5 bases at J, with 25 bases between.

The rearrangement uses TRBV18 and TRBJ2-7; TRBD1 aligns across 7 bases. This CDR3 has 12 residues. Trimming removed 4 bases from V and 3 bases from J; junction bases left unmatched: 0. From germline, CDR1 is KGHSH and CDR2 LQKENI. CDR3 sequence: CASSRDSYEQYF. The CDR3 coding sequence is TGTGCCAGCTCACGGGACAGCTACGAGCAGTACTTC.

V is TRBV28 and J is TRBJ1-1; 8 nucleotides align to TRBD1. Germline V gives CDR1 MDHEN, CDR2 SYDVKM. The CDR3 runs to 17 residues. Unmatched junction bases numbered 14, after V lost 6 bases and J lost 2 bases. In DNA form, the CDR3 reads TGTGCCAGCAGAGATCGAGGGGGCAGGGGGCTCAACACTGAAGCTTTCTTT. It encodes CASRDRGGRGLNTEAFF.

CDR3 protein: CASSLRTGQETQYF. CDR3 bases: TGTGCCAGCAGCTTACGGACAGGCCAAGAGACCCAGTACTTC. The chain combines TRBV7-9 with TRBJ2-5; 7 bases map to TRBD1. This CDR3 is built from 14 residues. The trim removed 2 bases at V and 1 base at J, leaving 1 base unmatched. CDR1 and CDR2 (germline): SEHNR, FQNEAQ (reference sequence). The full variable domain, rest sourced from reference TRBV7-9 and TRBJ2-5, is DTGVSQNPRHKITKRGQNVTFRCDPISEHNRLYWYRQTLGQGPEFLTYFQNEAQLEKSRLLSDRFSAERPKGSFSTLEIQRTEQGDSAMYLCASSLRTGQETQYFGPGTRLLVL.

The J gene is TRBJ2-5, the V gene TRBV3-1 (or the pseudogene TRBV3-2); D ambiguous. Looked up from germline, CDR1 is LGHDT and CDR2 is YNNKEL (reference sequence). The germline V and J ends were trimmed by 0 bases and 2 bases, with 7 bases remaining between them. The CDR3 consists of 14 residues. This CDR3 reads CASSQDVFQETQYF. In nucleotides, the CDR3 is TGTGCCAGCAGCCAAGACGTGTTTCAAGAGACCCAGTACTTC.

This clone was observed once. V gene TRBV5-4 combines with J gene TRBJ2-7, with 7 bases lining up with TRBD1. The V segment lost 2 bases and the J segment 0 bases; nucleotides outside the gene matches: 2. The CDR3 totals 14 residues. The germline V gene has CDR1 SGHNT and CDR2 YYREEE (reference sequence). The CDR3 region is CASSLAGGSYEQYF. The CDR3 region has the DNA TGTGCCAGCAGCTTAGCAGGGGGCTCCTACGAGCAGTACTTC.

The rearrangement uses TRBV7-3 and TRBJ2-1; possible D gene TRBD1, 6 bases. V was trimmed by 3 bases and J by 5 bases, leaving 14 bases between them. The length of the CDR3 is 15 residues. Germline-derived CDR1 and CDR2 are SGHTA and FQGTGA. This CDR3 reads CASSFGTPDNNEQFF. The CDR3 nucleotides read TGTGCCAGCAGCTTCGGGACACCGGACAACAATGAGCAGTTCTTC.

The CDR3 DNA follows: TGTGCCAGCAGCTCTGGACAGGCTGCTTCCTACGAGCAGTACTTC. This encodes CASSSGQAASYEQYF. This chain uses TRBV5-4 with TRBJ2-7, with 7 nucleotides matching TRBD1. This CDR3 region has 15 residues. The germline gives CDR1 SGHNT, CDR2 YYREEE (reference sequence). V shed 3 bases, J shed 1 base, and the junction held 7 bases outside the gene matches.

The rearrangement uses TRBV2 and TRBJ2-5; D ambiguous. Germline V gives CDR1 SNHLY, CDR2 FYNNEI. This CDR3 is 13 amino acids long. V was shortened by 6 bases and J by 1 base, with 9 bases between the two germline ends. CDR3 sequence (DNA): TGTGCCAGCAGAAACCCAGGCCAAGAGACCCAGTACTTC. Residues: CASRNPGQETQYF. The variable domain in full, completed from reference TRBV2 and TRBJ2-5, reads EPEVTQTPSHQVTQMGQEVILRCVPISNHLYFYWYRQILGQKVEFLVSFYNNEISEKSEIFDDQFSVERPDGSNFTLKIRSTKLEDSAMYFCASRNPGQETQYFGPGTRLLVL.

This sequence joins TRBV7-8 and TRBJ2-6, with 7 nucleotides matching TRBD2. The length of the CDR3 is 15 residues. Germline CDR1 reads SGHVS; CDR2 reads FQNEAQ. The V and J ends lost 1 base and 13 bases, in that order; junction bases with no gene match: 10. The DNA for the CDR3 is TGTGCCAGCAGCTTAGAGCGGGGTAGGTCGGATGTCCTGACTTTC. It translates to CASSLERGRSDVLTF.

The chain joins TRBV28 to TRBJ1-2; D gene unclear. Germline V gene sequence: CDR1 MDHEN, CDR2 SYDVKM. The CDR3 length is 14 residues. V was shortened by 3 bases and J by 8 bases, with 16 bases between the two germline ends. The chain's CDR3 is CASSLTRITWGYTF. The CDR3 DNA sequence: TGTGCCAGCAGTTTGACCCGTATTACCTGGGGCTACACCTTC.

The chain is built from TRBV5-4 and TRBJ2-5; 14 bases agree with TRBD2. Per germline, CDR1 SGHNT and CDR2 YYREEE (reference sequence). V lost 4 bases and J lost 4; bases outside the gene matches: 6. This CDR3 contains 16 residues. CDR3 amino acids: CASSPGTSGGPETQYF. CDR3 coding DNA: TGTGCCAGCAGCCCAGGGACTAGCGGGGGTCCAGAGACCCAGTACTTC.

The V gene is TRBV6-2 or TRBV6-3, the J gene TRBJ1-5; perhaps TRBD1 as D (6 bases). The germline CDR1 and CDR2 sequences are MNHEY and SVGEGT. The CDR3 totals 17 residues. Trimming took 5 bases from V and 2 from J, leaving 19 bases between them. The CDR3 loop reads CASSHQGQLQGNQPQHF. DNA of the CDR3: TGTGCCAGCAGTCACCAGGGGCAGCTACAGGGCAATCAGCCCCAGCATTTT.

The chain combines TRBV30 with TRBJ1-2; D is perhaps TRBD1 (5 bases). V lost 4 bases and J lost 5, with 14 bases in between. Germline-derived CDR1 and CDR2 are GTSNPN and SVGIG (reference sequence). CDR3 size: 13 residues. For the CDR3, the DNA is TGTGCCTGGAAAGGCCGGGGGGAATATGGCTACACCTTC. The encoded protein is CAWKGRGEYGYTF.

The gene calls are TRBV28 and TRBJ1-6; the match to TRBD1 covers 12 bases. Germline loops: CDR1 MDHEN, CDR2 SYDVKM. The CDR3 is 17 amino acids. J lost 7 bases, V lost 4 bases, and 8 bases had no gene match. CDR3 region: CASSSGQGASNNSPLHF. CDR3 bases: TGTGCCAGCAGTTCGGGACAGGGGGCCAGTAACAATTCACCCCTCCACTTT.

The chain recombines TRBV2 with TRBJ2-3; D may be TRBD2 (6 bases). The ends were cut back, 10 bases at V and 2 bases at J, with 10 bases in the middle. The length of the CDR3 is 12 residues. The germline CDR1 and CDR2 sequences are SNHLY and FYNNEI. The CDR3 loop is CATGDSTDTQYF. DNA of the CDR3: TGTGCCACCGGGGACTCCACAGATACGCAGTATTTT.

The chain combines TRBV4-2 with TRBJ1-4, with D possibly being TRBD1 (6 bases). The CDR3 loop spans 15 amino acids. Germline CDR1 reads LGHNA; CDR2 reads YNFKEQ. The V end lost 4 bases, the J end lost 6 bases, and 15 bases lay between the germline ends. The CDR3 loop is CASSPVGGEDEKLFF. In nucleotides, the CDR3 is TGTGCCAGCAGCCCCGTGGGGGGCGAGGATGAAAAACTGTTTTTT.

This clone was picked up one time. The rearrangement joins TRBV27 to TRBJ2-7, with TRBD1 as a possible D gene (6 bases). V dropped 3 bases and J dropped 7 bases, with 10 bases sitting between them. CDR1 MNHEY and CDR2 SMNVEV come from the germline V gene (reference sequence). The CDR3 is made up of 12 amino acids. The CDR3: CASSFATGEQYF. CDR3 nucleotides: TGTGCCAGCAGTTTCGCGACAGGAGAGCAGTACTTC.

CDR3 loop: CASSLERDVYNEQFF. CDR3 sequence (DNA): TGTGCCAGCAGTTTAGAGAGGGATGTCTACAATGAGCAGTTCTTC. The genes are TRBV27 and TRBJ2-1, with D possibly matching TRBD2 (5 bases). CDR1 is MNHEY, CDR2 SMNVEV, per germline (reference sequence). Trimming cost V 2 bases and J 3 bases, with 11 bases left between them. The CDR3 runs to 15 residues.

The V call is TRBV3-1 (or the pseudogene TRBV3-2), the J call TRBJ1-1; TRBD1 might be the D (5 bases). In germline, CDR1 is LGHDT, CDR2 YNNKEL (reference sequence). CDR3 length equals 14 residues. V was shortened by 4 bases and J by 4 bases, with 13 bases between the two germline ends. CDR3 region: CASSLAGGVTEAFF. As DNA, the CDR3 is TGTGCCAGCAGCCTCGCTGGGGGGGTCACTGAAGCTTTCTTT.

V usage is TRBV5-4 and J usage is TRBJ2-7, with 7 bases aligning to TRBD2. CDR1 is SGHNT, CDR2 YYREEE, per germline (reference sequence). J gave up 3 bases and V 3 bases, and 6 bases lay outside the gene matches. CDR3 length equals 14 residues. CDR3 region: CASSWGTTDYEQYF. CDR3 coding DNA: TGTGCCAGCAGCTGGGGGACTACAGACTACGAGCAGTACTTC.

V and J are TRBV2 and TRBJ2-2, with 8 bases aligning to TRBD1. The CDR3 spans 16 residues. V trimming: 1 base; J trimming: 0 bases; junction bases outside the gene matches: 1. Per germline, CDR1 SNHLY and CDR2 FYNNEI. This CDR3 reads CASSEGTGTNTGELFF. The DNA of the CDR3 is TGTGCCAGCAGTGAAGGGACAGGGACGAACACCGGGGAGCTGTTTTTT.

With regard to this clone: The junction and the germline gene differ at one end; a read error may be behind it. J is TRBJ1-2 and V is TRBV4-1, with D unresolved. The germline CDR1 and CDR2 sequences are MGHRA and YSYEKL. The CDR3 runs to 13 residues. Written as DNA, the CDR3 is TGCGCCAGCAGCCAAAGCTCACTCTATGACTACACCTTC. Translating gives CASSQSSLYDYTF.

V gene TRBV7-8 combines with J gene TRBJ2-5, with TRBD1 matching 9 bases. The CDR3 runs to 15 residues. Per the germline V gene, CDR1 is SGHVS and CDR2 is FQNEAQ. After removal of 3 bases from V and 5 bases from J, the junction contained 7 bases not matched to a gene. CDR3 protein: CASSFNRGPEETQYF. CDR3 nucleotide sequence: TGTGCCAGCAGCTTCAACAGGGGGCCTGAGGAGACCCAGTACTTC.

The V gene is TRBV6-5, the J gene TRBJ1-1; D ambiguous. The V end was cut by 0 bases, the J end by 4 bases, with 12 bases between. This CDR3 is built from 15 residues. Looked up from germline, CDR1 is MNHEY and CDR2 is SVGAGI. CDR3 sequence: CASSYSMLGPTEAFF. The DNA for the CDR3 is TGTGCCAGCAGTTACTCGATGCTGGGTCCCACTGAAGCTTTCTTT.